The source of this T cell receptor (beta chain) is a study of spatial heterogeneity in lung cancer. Broader study findings: Expanded alpha and beta TCR counts within tumors tracked tumor mutation counts.

TCRdb ran MiXCR on the 5' RACE reads and lists one entry per CDR3 protein. The table shows roughly 15,000 distinct CDR3 sequences, with about 4.4% occurring only once. This clonotype was picked up many times. The antigen remains undetermined. The V end lost 3 bases, the J end lost 5 bases, and 10 bases lay between the germline ends. The CDR3 covers 13 residues. Indicated time point: sample taken at primary tumor resection. This TCR derives from a female donor with early-stage non-small cell lung cancer. The J gene is TRBJ2-5, the V gene TRBV12-3 or TRBV12-4, with D possibly TRBD2 on 5 matching bases. The sample in question was lung tumor tissue, obtained at surgery. CDR3 nucleotide sequence: TGTGCCAGCAGTTTTTACTCGGGGGAGACCCAGTACTTC. Translation: CASSFYSGETQYF.